This entry lists 11 T cell receptor beta chains sequenced from one sample in a study of shared clonotypes between healthy human individuals. The method was immunoSEQ multiplex PCR; TCRdb's version includes in-frame clones alone and lacks a portion of them. The repertoire has 300,000 to 350,000 clones, about 73% of them found once; the top ten carry about 10%. The sample consisted of memory CD4+ T cells sorted from blood. Regarding subset: CD45RA-negative fraction. The receptors shown here come from a man aged 25 to 40 in good health.

The V call is TRBV28, the J call TRBJ2-2; TRBD1 might be the D (7 bases). This CDR3 spans 16 amino acids. Germline CDR1 reads MDHEN; CDR2 reads SYDVKM. V lost 6 bases to trimming and J lost 7 bases, with 21 bases between them. Here the CDR3 reads CASSHRDSQGGGELFF. The CDR3 region has the DNA TGTGCCAGCAGCCACCGGGACTCCCAGGGGGGCGGGGAGCTGTTTTTT.

The chain carries TRBV9 and TRBJ2-1; D perhaps matches TRBD2 (5 bases). Germline V lookup: CDR1 SGDLS, CDR2 YYNGEE. Trimming pared 3 bases from V and 5 bases from J, leaving 9 bases between. The CDR3 spans 13 residues. CDR3 coding DNA: TGTGCCAGCAGCGGCGGACTGAACAATGAGCAGTTCTTC. Encoded protein: CASSGGLNNEQFF.

This clone was observed many times. This sequence joins TRBV7-3 and TRBJ2-5; no firm D call. This CDR3 comprises 14 residues. Germline CDR1 reads SGHTA; CDR2 reads FQGTGA. Trimming left V 5 bases short and J 1 base short, with 11 bases between. The CDR3 DNA follows: TGTGCCAGCAGCCCGACCGGAACCCAAGAGACCCAGTACTTC. This encodes CASSPTGTQETQYF.

The CDR3 DNA is TGTGCCAGCAGCGAGACTAGCAGCAATGAGCAGTTCTTC. Translating it yields CASSETSSNEQFF. The chain carries TRBV9 and TRBJ2-1; 7 nucleotides match TRBD2. The CDR3 runs to 13 residues. Germline V gene sequence: CDR1 SGDLS, CDR2 YYNGEE. Trimming cost V 3 bases and J 6 bases; bases outside gene matches: 3.

This chain connects TRBV19 to TRBJ1-2; D possibly corresponds to TRBD1 (6 bases). Germline V gene lookup returns CDR1 LNHDA and CDR2 SQIVND (reference sequence). The V gene lost 6 bases and the J gene lost 6 bases, with 20 bases spanning the gap. This CDR3 spans 15 amino acids. The CDR3 here is CASSPPWGGQDGYTF. CDR3 nucleotides: TGTGCCAGTAGCCCCCCTTGGGGGGGCCAGGATGGCTACACCTTC.

V usage is TRBV18 and J usage is TRBJ2-2; 7 nucleotides match TRBD1. The CDR3 spans 14 residues. Per germline, CDR1 KGHSH and CDR2 LQKENI. The junction had 4 bases not matched to a gene; V was cut back by 3 bases and J by 6 bases. CDR3 bases: TGTGCCAGCTCACCGCAAGACAGGGCCGGGGAGCTGTTTTTT. Encoded protein: CASSPQDRAGELFF.

The rearrangement links TRBV30 to TRBJ2-5; 7 nucleotides align to TRBD1. Looked up from germline, CDR1 is GTSNPN and CDR2 is SVGIG (reference sequence). The CDR3 length is 15 residues. The V and J ends lost 5 bases and 2 bases, in that order; junction bases with no gene match: 11. DNA for the CDR3: TGTGCCTGGCGGTACGGGACAGCTTCTCAAGAGACCCAGTACTTC. Translating it yields CAWRYGTASQETQYF.

V usage is TRBV10-1 and J usage is TRBJ2-7; D perhaps matches TRBD2 (5 bases). Between the trimmed V and J ends, which lost 10 bases and 2 bases, there was a span of 15 bases. The V gene's germline CDR1 is WNHNN and CDR2 SYGVQD (reference sequence). CDR3 size: 13 residues. The chain's CDR3 is CATYGNGTYEQYF. In nucleotides, the CDR3 is TGCGCCACCTATGGTAACGGGACCTACGAGCAGTACTTC.

This sequence joins TRBV10-3 and TRBJ2-7; D might be TRBD1 (6 bases). The CDR3 covers 15 residues. Germline lookup yields CDR1 ENHRY and CDR2 SYGVKD. Trimming took 4 bases from V and 3 from J, leaving 16 bases between them. In nucleotides, the CDR3 is TGTGCCATCAGTGTACGTACAAAACAGGGCTACGAGCAGTACTTC. It translates to CAISVRTKQGYEQYF.

This clone has a handful of counts. The chain uses TRBV29-1 and TRBJ2-1; 10 bases fit TRBD2. V dropped 2 bases and J dropped 4; count of bases not matched to a gene: 8. Germline assignment: CDR1 SQVTM and CDR2 ANQGSEA. The CDR3 spans 16 residues. The CDR3 protein is CSVEMPSGSQYNEQFF. The CDR3 region has the DNA TGCAGCGTTGAAATGCCTAGCGGGAGTCAATACAATGAGCAGTTCTTC.

This clone was detected only a few times. V gene TRBV2 combines with J gene TRBJ1-2; TRBD1 is a possible D gene (6 bases). Germline loops: CDR1 SNHLY, CDR2 FYNNEI. V dropped 5 bases and J dropped 7 bases, with 8 bases sitting between them. The CDR3 totals 11 residues. The CDR3 DNA reads TGTGCCAGCAGTCAGGGGATTGGCTACACCTTC. It encodes CASSQGIGYTF.